This record looks at one TCR beta chain sequence and its context. Its antigen is still unknown. The data originate from a study of cytomegalovirus exposure and HLA in healthy donors. Overall study findings and caveats: An analysis that was carried out later associated 15,000 to 20,000 TCR beta sequences with HLA alleles at 0.05 false discovery rate. Donors were assumed by presence/absence analyses to have roughly uniform sequencing depth.

The PCR ran on 60 Vbeta and 13 Jbeta primers. Generated by immunoSEQ multiplex PCR, the TCRdb table keeps only in-frame clones and is missing some. The data contain some 150,000 clones, 75% to 85% of them seen just once; the ten biggest clones take up around 4.3%. The CDR3 loop spans 13 amino acids. J lost 6 bases, V lost 11 bases, and 7 bases had no gene match. CDR1 is LNHDA, CDR2 SQIVND, per germline (reference sequence). The sequence was collected from a young man in good health and CMV-seronegative. Specimen: PBMCs. This sequence joins TRBV19 and TRBJ1-5, with 10 positions matching TRBD1. The chain's CDR3 is CAASGTGAQPQHF. The CDR3 DNA follows: TGTGCCGCCTCCGGGACAGGGGCTCAGCCCCAGCATTTT.